This T cell receptor (beta chain) was observed in a study of T cell changes during pregnancy in multiple sclerosis. CDR3 length equals 12 residues. The V gene's germline CDR1 is LNHDA and CDR2 SQIVND (reference sequence). The V and J ends lost 3 bases and 8 bases respectively, with 5 bases between them. This table comes from immunoSEQ multiplex PCR, and its TCRdb copy is limited to in-frame clones, with some not included. The repertoire holds 20,000 to 30,000 clones, with under 95% as singletons. V gene TRBV19 combines with J gene TRBJ1-6; the D is unclear. The origin of this receptor is a female donor in good health, enrolled as a control in a pregnancy study. The specimen comprised CD8+ T cells from peripheral blood mononuclear cells, sampled in the third trimester of pregnancy. The CDR3 region is CASSIGYSPLHF. In DNA form, the CDR3 reads TGTGCCAGTAGTATCGGTTATTCACCCCTCCACTTT.